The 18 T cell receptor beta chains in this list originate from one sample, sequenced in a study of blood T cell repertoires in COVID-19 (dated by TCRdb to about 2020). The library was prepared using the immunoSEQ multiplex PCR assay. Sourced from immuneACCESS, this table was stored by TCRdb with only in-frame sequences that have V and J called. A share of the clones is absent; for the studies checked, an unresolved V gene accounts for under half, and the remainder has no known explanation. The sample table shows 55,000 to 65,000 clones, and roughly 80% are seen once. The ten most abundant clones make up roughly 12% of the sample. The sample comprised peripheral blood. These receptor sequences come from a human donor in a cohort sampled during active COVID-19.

CDR3 coding DNA: TGTGCCAGCAGCTGGACAAACACCGGGGAGCTGTTTTTT. This gives the protein CASSWTNTGELFF. The rearrangement uses TRBV7-8 and TRBJ2-2, with TRBD1 as a possible D gene (5 bases). Deletions cut 4 bases from V and 2 bases from J, with 5 bases between. Looked up from germline, CDR1 is SGHVS and CDR2 is FQNEAQ. The CDR3 consists of 13 residues.

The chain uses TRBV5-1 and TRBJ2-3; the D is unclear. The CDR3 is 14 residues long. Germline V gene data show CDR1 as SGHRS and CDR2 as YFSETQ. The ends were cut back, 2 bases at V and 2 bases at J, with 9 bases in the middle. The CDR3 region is CASSLSPSTDTQYF. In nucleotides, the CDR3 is TGCGCCAGCAGCTTAAGCCCCTCCACAGATACGCAGTATTTT. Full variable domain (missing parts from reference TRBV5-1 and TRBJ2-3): KAGVTQTPRYLIKTRGQQVTLSCSPISGHRSVSWYQQTPGQGLQFLFEYFSETQRNKGNFPGRFSGRQFSNSRSEMNVSTLELGDSALYLCASSLSPSTDTQYFGPGTRLTVL.

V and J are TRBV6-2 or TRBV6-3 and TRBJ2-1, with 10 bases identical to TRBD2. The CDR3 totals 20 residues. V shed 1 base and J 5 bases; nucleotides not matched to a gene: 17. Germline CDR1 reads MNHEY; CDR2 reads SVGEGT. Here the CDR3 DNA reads TGTGCCAGCAGTTACTTTCGCGCTAAGAGCGGGGGGGCTCCCCACAATGAGCAGTTCTTC. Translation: CASSYFRAKSGGAPHNEQFF.

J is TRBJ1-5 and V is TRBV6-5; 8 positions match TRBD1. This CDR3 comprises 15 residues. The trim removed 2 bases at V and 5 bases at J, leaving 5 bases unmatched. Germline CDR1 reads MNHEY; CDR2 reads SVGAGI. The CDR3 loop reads CASSYGGQGYQPQHF. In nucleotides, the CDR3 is TGTGCCAGCAGTTACGGCGGACAGGGTTATCAGCCCCAGCATTTT.

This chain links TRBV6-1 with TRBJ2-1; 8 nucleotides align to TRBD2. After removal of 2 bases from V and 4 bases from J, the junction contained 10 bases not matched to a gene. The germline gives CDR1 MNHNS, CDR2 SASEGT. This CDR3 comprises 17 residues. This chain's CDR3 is CASSEPRPGGGYNEQFF. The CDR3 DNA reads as TGTGCCAGCAGTGAACCCCGCCCTGGCGGGGGGTACAATGAGCAGTTCTTC.

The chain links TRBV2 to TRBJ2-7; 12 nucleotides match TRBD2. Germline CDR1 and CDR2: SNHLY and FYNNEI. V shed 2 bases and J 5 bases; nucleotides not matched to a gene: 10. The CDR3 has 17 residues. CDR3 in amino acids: CASSEFPRTSGIDEQYF. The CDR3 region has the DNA TGTGCCAGCAGTGAATTCCCCCGGACTAGCGGGATCGACGAGCAGTACTTC.

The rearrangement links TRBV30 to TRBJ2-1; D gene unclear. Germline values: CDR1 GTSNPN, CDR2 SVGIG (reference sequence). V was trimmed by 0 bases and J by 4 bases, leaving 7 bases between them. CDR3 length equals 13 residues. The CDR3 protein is CAWSVSGYNEQFF. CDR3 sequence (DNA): TGTGCCTGGAGTGTTTCAGGTTACAATGAGCAGTTCTTC.

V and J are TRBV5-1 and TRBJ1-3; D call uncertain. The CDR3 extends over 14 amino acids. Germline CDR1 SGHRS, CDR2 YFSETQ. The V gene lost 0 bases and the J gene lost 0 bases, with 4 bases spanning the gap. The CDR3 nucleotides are TGCGCCAGCAGCTTGGACGGCTCTGGAAACACCATATATTTT. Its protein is CASSLDGSGNTIYF. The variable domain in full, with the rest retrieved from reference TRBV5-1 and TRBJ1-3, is KAGVTQTPRYLIKTRGQQVTLSCSPISGHRSVSWYQQTPGQGLQFLFEYFSETQRNKGNFPGRFSGRQFSNSRSEMNVSTLELGDSALYLCASSLDGSGNTIYFGEGSWLTVV.

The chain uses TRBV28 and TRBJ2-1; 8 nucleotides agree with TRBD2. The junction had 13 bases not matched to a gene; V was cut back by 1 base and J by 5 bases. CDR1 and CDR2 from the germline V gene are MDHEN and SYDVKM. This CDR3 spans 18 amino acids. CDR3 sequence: CASSLLRFRGGAHNEQFF. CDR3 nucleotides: TGTGCCAGCAGTTTATTAAGATTTCGGGGGGGCGCCCACAATGAGCAGTTCTTC. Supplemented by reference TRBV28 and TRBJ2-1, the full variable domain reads DVKVTQSSRYLVKRTGEKVFLECVQDMDHENMFWYRQDPGLGLRLIYFSYDVKMKEKGDIPEGYSVSREKKERFSLILESASTNQTSMYLCASSLLRFRGGAHNEQFFGPGTRLTVL.

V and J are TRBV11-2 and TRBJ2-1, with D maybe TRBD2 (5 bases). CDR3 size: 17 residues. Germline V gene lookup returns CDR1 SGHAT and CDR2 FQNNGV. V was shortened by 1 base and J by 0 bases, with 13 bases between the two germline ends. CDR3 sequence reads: CASSLVSSLSSYNEQFF. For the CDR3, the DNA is TGTGCCAGCAGCTTAGTTTCTAGCTTGAGCTCCTACAATGAGCAGTTCTTC.

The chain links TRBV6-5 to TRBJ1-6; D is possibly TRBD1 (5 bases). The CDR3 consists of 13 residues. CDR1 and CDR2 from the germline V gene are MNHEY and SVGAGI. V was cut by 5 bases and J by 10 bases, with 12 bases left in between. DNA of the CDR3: TGTGCCAGCAGTACGGCAGGGTACTCACCCCTCCACTTT. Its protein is CASSTAGYSPLHF.

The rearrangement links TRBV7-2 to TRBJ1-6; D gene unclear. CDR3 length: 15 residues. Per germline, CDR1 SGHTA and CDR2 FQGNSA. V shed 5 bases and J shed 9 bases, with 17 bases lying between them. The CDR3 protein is CASSQTGGQFSPLHF. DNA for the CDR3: TGTGCCAGCAGCCAGACCGGTGGGCAATTTTCACCCCTCCACTTT.

CDR3 DNA: TGTGCCAGCAGTTCCGGACAGGGGTACACCGGGGAGCTGTTTTTT. Translation gives CASSSGQGYTGELFF. The chain links TRBV6-5 to TRBJ2-2, with TRBD1 matching over 9 bases. The CDR3 has 15 amino acids. Trimming took 4 bases from V and 3 from J; bases not matched to a gene: 3. CDR1 and CDR2 from the germline V gene are MNHEY and SVGAGI.

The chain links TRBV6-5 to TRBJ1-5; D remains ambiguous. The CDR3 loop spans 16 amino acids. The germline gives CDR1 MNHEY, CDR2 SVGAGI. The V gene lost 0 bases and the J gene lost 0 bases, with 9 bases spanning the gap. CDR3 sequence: CASSYSSQISNQPQHF. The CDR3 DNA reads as TGTGCCAGCAGTTACTCGTCGCAGATTAGCAATCAGCCCCAGCATTTT.

This chain's CDR3 is CASSVTPGQNYGYTF. The CDR3 nucleotides read TGTGCCAGCAGCGTGACACCGGGACAGAACTATGGCTACACCTTC. The gene calls are TRBV7-2 and TRBJ1-2, with TRBD1 matching 7 bases. There are 15 residues in the CDR3. CDR1 is SGHTA, CDR2 FQGNSA, per germline. The junction had 8 bases not matched to a gene; V was cut back by 5 bases and J by 2 bases.

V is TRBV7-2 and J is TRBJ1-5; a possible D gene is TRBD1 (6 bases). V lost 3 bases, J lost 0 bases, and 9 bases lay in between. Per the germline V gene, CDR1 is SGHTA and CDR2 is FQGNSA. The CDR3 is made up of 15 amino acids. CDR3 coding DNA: TGTGCCAGCAGCTTTCAGGGGTCTAGCAATCAGCCCCAGCATTTT. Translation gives CASSFQGSSNQPQHF. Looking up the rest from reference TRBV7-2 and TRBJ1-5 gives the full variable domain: GAGVSQSPSNKVTEKGKDVELRCDPISGHTALYWYRQSLGQGLEFLIYFQGNSAPDKSGLPSDRFSAERTGGSVSTLTIQRTQQEDSAVYLCASSFQGSSNQPQHFGDGTRLSIL.

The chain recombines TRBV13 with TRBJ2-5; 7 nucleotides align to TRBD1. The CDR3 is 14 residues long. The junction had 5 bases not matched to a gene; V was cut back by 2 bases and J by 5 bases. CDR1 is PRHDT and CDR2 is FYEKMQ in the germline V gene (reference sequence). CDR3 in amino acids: CASSLRGLEETQYF. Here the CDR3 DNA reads TGTGCCAGCAGCTTAAGGGGGCTAGAGGAGACCCAGTACTTC.

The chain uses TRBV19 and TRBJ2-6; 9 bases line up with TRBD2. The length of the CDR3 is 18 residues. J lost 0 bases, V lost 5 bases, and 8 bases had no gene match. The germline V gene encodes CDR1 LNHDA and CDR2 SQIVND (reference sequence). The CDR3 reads CASSAAGGGASGANVLTF. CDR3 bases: TGTGCCAGTAGTGCCGCGGGCGGGGGGGCCTCTGGGGCCAACGTCCTGACTTTC.